These T cell receptor beta chains were read from a single sample in a study of radiotherapy plus CTLA-4 blockade in lung cancer. Clones were read by immunoSEQ multiplex PCR, and TCRdb kept only the in-frame ones, dropping some. The sample records about 85,000 clones, about 86% being singletons. The sequencing used peripheral blood, collected from a patient treated with radiotherapy plus ipilimumab. Receptor source: a human donor with non-small cell lung cancer who had a partial response to radiotherapy plus ipilimumab. The CDR3 runs from the conserved cysteine through the conserved F or W. Each record gives: V gene, D gene, J gene, clone size, CDR3 DNA, CDR3 protein. A D gene is named only where the DNA matches it firmly. A row's size may be missing; if present it is once, few, many or a size class.

TRBV6-6	NA	TRBJ1-5	few	TGTGCCAGCGTTCGTGGCAGGGGCAGTAATCAGCCCCAGCATTTT	CASVRGRGSNQPQHF
TRBV11-2	TRBD2	TRBJ2-3	NA	TGTGCCAGCAGCTTCCTAGCGGGAGCCCGCACAGATACGCAGTATTTT	CASSFLAGARTDTQYF
TRBV19	NA	TRBJ1-4	NA	TGTGCCAGTAGTCCTCCGACCCCTTCGGGGATGTTTTTT	CASSPPTPSGMFF
TRBV6-1	TRBD2	TRBJ2-1	NA	TGTGCCAGCAGTGACACGGTGCGGGAGGTTCACAATGAGCAGTTCTTC	CASSDTVREVHNEQFF
TRBV25-1	TRBD1	TRBJ1-5	NA	TGTGCCAGCAGTGAGACAGGGTACAATCAGCCCCAGCATTTT	CASSETGYNQPQHF
TRBV7-3	NA	TRBJ1-1	NA	TGTGCCAGCAGCTTAAAGGGGTTGAACACTGAAGCTTTCTTT	CASSLKGLNTEAFF
TRBV28	NA	TRBJ2-1	NA	TGTGCCAGCAGTTTACGGAATGAGCAGTTCTTC	CASSLRNEQFF
TRBV28	NA	TRBJ1-1	NA	TGTGCCAGCAGCTTTGTCCTCGGGGAAGCTTTCTTT	CASSFVLGEAFF
TRBV28	NA	TRBJ1-5	NA	TGTGCCAGCAGATCAGCCCGAAGGGGTTCCCAGCATTTT	CASRSARRGSQHF
TRBV29-1	NA	TRBJ1-1	NA	TGCAGCGTTCAATTACTTGAAGCTTTCTTT	CSVQLLEAFF
TRBV4-3	TRBD2	TRBJ2-1	NA	TGCGCCAGCAGCCAAGACGGAGCGGGAGAATGGAGCTCCTACAATGAGCAGTTCTTC	CASSQDGAGEWSSYNEQFF
TRBV5-1	NA	TRBJ1-2	many	TGCGCCAGCAGCTTGACGACAGACTATGGCTACACCTTC	CASSLTTDYGYTF
TRBV29-1	TRBD1	TRBJ2-1	once	TGCAGCGGGACAGGGGGCTACAATGAGCAGTTCTTC	CSGTGGYNEQFF
TRBV9	TRBD1	TRBJ1-1	NA	TGTGCCAGCAGCGGGAGCGGGACAGGGAAGACTGAAGCTTTCTTT	CASSGSGTGKTEAFF
TRBV28	NA	TRBJ1-5	NA	TGTGCCAGCAGGGACAGTAATAGCAATCAGCCCCAGCATTTT	CASRDSNSNQPQHF
TRBV28	NA	TRBJ1-5	NA	TGTGCCAGCATCCTCAGGGGTTGGGGGAATCAGCCCCAGCATTTT	CASILRGWGNQPQHF
TRBV30	NA	TRBJ1-5	NA	TGTGCCTGGAGTCATAGACAGTCAATCAATCAGCCCCAGCATTTT	CAWSHRQSINQPQHF
TRBV4-1	NA	TRBJ2-3	once	TGCGCCAGCAGCCGGGCCCCTAGCGGCACAGATACGCAGTATTTT	CASSRAPSGTDTQYF
TRBV15	TRBD1	TRBJ2-1	NA	TGTGCCACCAGCAGTCTATTAGGGACAGGGAACAATGAGCAGTTCTTC	CATSSLLGTGNNEQFF
TRBV6-1	TRBD1	TRBJ1-1	NA	TGTGCCAGCAGTTTCACAGGGGCCATGAACACTGAAGCTTTCTTT	CASSFTGAMNTEAFF
TRBV14	TRBD1	TRBJ2-1	NA	TGTGCCAGCAGCCACGGACAGGGATTGAACAATGAGCAGTTCTTC	CASSHGQGLNNEQFF
TRBV27	TRBD2	TRBJ2-2	NA	TGTGCCAGCAGTTTAGAGGGTAGCGGGAGATCGGGCGGGGAGCTGTTTTTT	CASSLEGSGRSGGELFF
TRBV2	NA	TRBJ1-5	NA	TGTGCCAGCAGATCAGGTGGAGGGAGAATCCCTTTGCCCCAGCATTTT	CASRSGGGRIPLPQHF
TRBV27	NA	TRBJ2-6	NA	TGTGCCAGCAGTTTAGACAGATCCATCTCTGGGGCCAACGTCCTGACTTTC	CASSLDRSISGANVLTF
TRBV4-1	TRBD1	TRBJ2-1	NA	TGCGCCAGCAGACGACAGGGAACTTCCTACAATGAGCAGTTCTTC	CASRRQGTSYNEQFF
TRBV10-3	TRBD1	TRBJ1-3	once	TGTGCCATCAGTGACCCGACCGGACAGGGTCAAGCTGGAAACACCATATATTTT	CAISDPTGQGQAGNTIYF
TRBV5-1	NA	TRBJ2-6	NA	TGCGCCAGCAGGGGTGGGGGGGCAACTGGGGCCAACGTCCTGACTTTC	CASRGGGATGANVLTF
TRBV19	TRBD1	TRBJ1-2	NA	TGTGCCAGTAGTATAGGGGACAGGGTCGACTACACCTTC	CASSIGDRVDYTF